Following are 29 T cell receptor beta chains from one sample sequenced in a study of cytomegalovirus exposure and HLA in healthy donors. Primers for the PCR totalled 60 Vbeta and 13 Jbeta. The method was immunoSEQ multiplex PCR; TCRdb's version includes in-frame clones alone and lacks a portion of them. The sample holds some 90,000 clones, around three quarters seen once. Sample: PBMCs. Receptor source: a man between 35 and 55 years old in good health and CMV-seronegative.

The chain employs TRBV7-2 and TRBJ2-5; 8 bases are a match to TRBD2. This CDR3 spans 16 amino acids. The J segment lost 7 bases and the V segment lost 5 bases, leaving 15 bases of the junction unmatched. The V gene's germline CDR1 is SGHTA and CDR2 FQGNSA. CDR3: CASSPLSRAGVGTQYF. The CDR3 region has the DNA TGTGCCAGCAGCCCACTGTCTAGAGCGGGGGTGGGGACCCAGTACTTC.

The rearrangement links TRBV30 to TRBJ2-3, with D perhaps TRBD2 (5 bases). The CDR3 sequence is 12 residues long. Germline V gene lookup returns CDR1 GTSNPN and CDR2 SVGIG (reference sequence). Trimming removed 2 bases at V and 4 bases at J, with 7 bases between. The CDR3 DNA sequence: TGTGCCTGGAGTAAACTAGCAGATACGCAGTATTTT. Its translation: CAWSKLADTQYF.

The V call is TRBV28, the J call TRBJ1-5; tentatively, D is TRBD1 (5 bases). The CDR3 sequence is 14 residues long. V dropped 7 bases and J dropped 3 bases, with 13 bases sitting between them. Germline assignment: CDR1 MDHEN and CDR2 SYDVKM. The CDR3 DNA reads TGTGCCAGCATGAGGACACCCCACAATCAGCCCCAGCATTTT. Residues: CASMRTPHNQPQHF.

The genes are TRBV5-1 and TRBJ1-2, with D tentatively TRBD1 (5 bases). Germline V gene sequence: CDR1 SGHRS, CDR2 YFSETQ. Trimming pared 0 bases from V and 3 bases from J, leaving 6 bases between. There are 13 residues in the CDR3. As DNA, the CDR3 is TGCGCCAGCAGCTTGGGGGGCCACTATGGCTACACCTTC. Amino acids: CASSLGGHYGYTF.

This chain connects TRBV15 to TRBJ2-7; D is possibly TRBD2 (6 bases). CDR1 is LNHNV and CDR2 is YYDKDF in the germline V gene (reference sequence). This CDR3 has 14 amino acids. V lost 0 bases and J lost 6, with 12 bases in between. In nucleotides, the CDR3 is TGTGCCACCAGCAGAGATAGAAGGGGAGGCGAGCAGTACTTC. This codes for CATSRDRRGGEQYF.

In this sample, this clone turned up once. The chain links TRBV5-4 to TRBJ2-4; 8 positions agree with TRBD1. V gave up 4 bases and J gave up 3 bases; unmatched junction bases: 3. The CDR3 extends over 14 amino acids. Germline V CDR1 and CDR2: SGHNT, YYREEE (reference sequence). The CDR3 sequence is CASSPTGDKNIQYF. The CDR3, as DNA: TGTGCCAGCAGCCCGACAGGGGACAAAAACATTCAGTACTTC.

V is TRBV5-6 and J is TRBJ1-1; D is unresolved. The ends were cut back, 2 bases at V and 1 base at J, with 9 bases in the middle. Germline CDR1 SGHDT, CDR2 YYEEEE. There are 14 residues in the CDR3. For the CDR3, the DNA is TGTGCCAGCAGCTTAGTACAGACGAACACTGAAGCTTTCTTT. It translates to CASSLVQTNTEAFF.

This rearrangement joins TRBV28 to TRBJ2-7; 8 nucleotides agree with TRBD1. Germline assignment: CDR1 MDHEN and CDR2 SYDVKM. J gave up 6 bases and V 6 bases, and 16 bases lay outside the gene matches. There are 16 residues in the CDR3. As DNA, the CDR3 is TGTGCCAGCAGCCCCTCCGGGACAGGAGATCCCTCCGAGCAGTACTTC. Translated: CASSPSGTGDPSEQYF. The full variable domain, completed using reference TRBV28 and TRBJ2-7, is DVKVTQSSRYLVKRTGEKVFLECVQDMDHENMFWYRQDPGLGLRLIYFSYDVKMKEKGDIPEGYSVSREKKERFSLILESASTNQTSMYLCASSPSGTGDPSEQYFGPGTRLTVT.

This chain joins TRBV9 and TRBJ2-1; the match to TRBD1 covers 8 bases. The CDR3 runs 16 residues. The V segment lost 2 bases and the J segment 3 bases; nucleotides outside the gene matches: 7. Looked up from germline, CDR1 is SGDLS and CDR2 is YYNGEE. This CDR3 reads CASSVQRTGLYNEQFF. In nucleotides, the CDR3 is TGTGCCAGCAGCGTCCAAAGGACAGGGCTCTACAATGAGCAGTTCTTC.

The chain couples TRBV6-4 to TRBJ1-3; perhaps TRBD1 as D (5 bases). V gave up 6 bases and J gave up 2 bases, with 17 bases separating them. The V gene's germline CDR1 is MRHNA and CDR2 SNTAGT. The CDR3 spans 16 residues. In DNA, the CDR3 is TGTGCCAGCAGAAAGTGGGGGAGGGGACCTGGAAACACCATATATTTT. Translated: CASRKWGRGPGNTIYF.

The chain is built from TRBV4-1 and TRBJ2-5; TRBD2 aligns across 14 bases. The V gene end was trimmed by 3 bases and the J gene end by 0 bases; junction bases not matched to a gene: 6. Germline CDR1 and CDR2: MGHRA and YSYEKL. The CDR3 is 18 amino acids. The CDR3 DNA sequence: TGCGCCAGCAGCCAGAGGGGGACTAGCGGGGGCCACCAAGAGACCCAGTACTTC. It translates to CASSQRGTSGGHQETQYF.

V and J are TRBV6-5 and TRBJ1-1; 7 nucleotides match TRBD1. CDR1 is MNHEY, CDR2 SVGAGI, per germline. The V gene end was trimmed by 7 bases and the J gene end by 1 base; junction bases not matched to a gene: 9. The CDR3 extends over 15 amino acids. CDR3 DNA: TGTGCCAGCACCCGCCCGGAGGGGGCGAACACTGAAGCTTTCTTT. It codes for CASTRPEGANTEAFF.

The rearrangement uses TRBV5-6 and TRBJ2-7, with D possibly TRBD1 on 5 matching bases. This CDR3 spans 13 amino acids. Trimming left V 5 bases short and J 4 bases short, with 13 bases between. Germline V gene data show CDR1 as SGHDT and CDR2 as YYEEEE. This chain's CDR3 is CASRAQGTYEQYF. As DNA, the CDR3 is TGTGCCAGCAGGGCGCAGGGTACGTACGAGCAGTACTTC.

The genes are TRBV4-3 and TRBJ1-5, with TRBD1 matching 7 bases. The trim removed 1 base at V and 4 bases at J, leaving 4 bases unmatched. Germline loops: CDR1 LGHNA, CDR2 YSLEER. CDR3 length: 15 residues. CDR3: CASSQGRQGNQPQHF. CDR3 DNA sequence: TGCGCCAGCAGCCAAGGTCGACAGGGAAATCAGCCCCAGCATTTT.

This rearrangement joins TRBV28 to TRBJ2-1; 8 nucleotides match TRBD1. Looked up from germline, CDR1 is MDHEN and CDR2 is SYDVKM. V lost 6 bases, J lost 7 bases, and 8 bases stayed unmatched. The CDR3 totals 14 residues. The CDR3 is CASSLLTGGNEQFF. The CDR3 DNA follows: TGTGCCAGCAGCCTCCTAACAGGGGGTAATGAGCAGTTCTTC.

V and J are TRBV10-3 and TRBJ1-6, with D tentatively TRBD1 (5 bases). This CDR3 contains 16 residues. CDR1 ENHRY and CDR2 SYGVKD come from the germline V gene. Trimming left V 0 bases short and J 0 bases short, with 6 bases between. CDR3 sequence (DNA): TGTGCCATCAGTGAGTCCGACAGCTCCTATAATTCACCCCTCCACTTT. It specifies CAISESDSSYNSPLHF.

This chain joins TRBV10-3 and TRBJ2-1, with D perhaps TRBD1 (6 bases). The germline gives CDR1 ENHRY, CDR2 SYGVKD. Trimming left V 10 bases short and J 5 bases short, with 15 bases between. The CDR3 covers 13 residues. The CDR3 protein is CATRPDRHNEQFF. The CDR3 DNA sequence: TGTGCCACCCGACCTGACAGGCACAATGAGCAGTTCTTC.

This clone was counted a few times. The chain recombines TRBV30 with TRBJ1-4, with a weak D call TRBD1 (6 bases). The CDR3 runs to 14 residues. Germline V gene data show CDR1 as GTSNPN and CDR2 as SVGIG (reference sequence). The ends were cut back, 0 bases at V and 8 bases at J, with 13 bases in the middle. CDR3 sequence: CAWSVLGGGEKLFF. CDR3 DNA: TGTGCCTGGAGTGTTCTAGGGGGTGGGGAAAAACTGTTTTTT.

The chain combines TRBV7-9 with TRBJ1-6, with 8 bases that match TRBD1. Germline-derived CDR1 and CDR2 are SEHNR and FQNEAQ (reference sequence). V dropped 5 bases and J dropped 10; count of bases not matched to a gene: 10. The CDR3 totals 15 residues. Here the CDR3 reads CASSRTGGEGSPLHF. DNA of the CDR3: TGTGCCAGCAGCCGAACAGGGGGAGAAGGCTCACCCCTCCACTTT.

This clone was detected only once. The chain employs TRBV5-1 and TRBJ1-1; 7 bases align to TRBD1. Germline V gene sequence: CDR1 SGHRS, CDR2 YFSETQ. The V segment lost 7 bases and the J segment 7 bases; nucleotides outside the gene matches: 10. CDR3 length: 13 amino acids. As DNA, the CDR3 is TGCGCCAGCTACACCGGGACAGTTGGTGAAGCTTTCTTT. It specifies CASYTGTVGEAFF.

V usage is TRBV14 and J usage is TRBJ1-4; D ambiguous. The CDR3 extends over 16 amino acids. Trimming shortened V by 4 bases and J by 3 bases, and 15 bases separated the two germline ends. Germline loops: CDR1 SGHDN, CDR2 FVKESK. The CDR3 reads CASSRVPRSSNEKLFF. CDR3 in DNA: TGTGCCAGCAGCCGGGTTCCTCGGAGTTCTAATGAAAAACTGTTTTTT.

The V and J genes are TRBV5-1 and TRBJ1-1; D is perhaps TRBD1 (5 bases). The V end was cut by 0 bases, the J end by 0 bases, with 18 bases between. This CDR3 is 18 amino acids long. Germline CDR1 reads SGHRS; CDR2 reads YFSETQ. The CDR3 reads CASSLGSLSQAVNTEAFF. CDR3 bases: TGCGCCAGCAGCTTGGGGAGCCTTTCACAGGCCGTGAACACTGAAGCTTTCTTT.

The chain links TRBV9 to TRBJ1-1; 9 nucleotides agree with TRBD1. J lost 3 bases, V lost 4 bases, and 7 bases had no gene match. The germline gives CDR1 SGDLS, CDR2 YYNGEE. The length of the CDR3 is 15 residues. For the CDR3, the DNA is TGTGCCAGCAGCCCACGGGACAGGGCCTACACTGAAGCTTTCTTT. Translated: CASSPRDRAYTEAFF.

This clone has more than one count but fewer than ten. This chain uses TRBV4-3 with TRBJ1-4; maybe TRBD1 (5 bases). CDR1 and CDR2 (germline): LGHNA, YSLEER. Between the trimmed V and J ends, which lost 0 bases and 4 bases, there was a span of 9 bases. The length of the CDR3 is 15 residues. Written as DNA, the CDR3 is TGCGCCAGCAGCCAAGACAGGGCCAATAATGAAAAACTGTTTTTT. The encoded protein is CASSQDRANNEKLFF.

The chain combines TRBV4-2 with TRBJ2-2, with D perhaps matching TRBD2 (6 bases). Germline V gene data show CDR1 as LGHNA and CDR2 as YNFKEQ. CDR3 length: 16 residues. Trimming left V 0 bases short and J 1 base short, with 9 bases between. The CDR3 here is CASSQDRGLNTGELFF. In DNA form, the CDR3 reads TGTGCCAGCAGCCAAGACCGGGGACTGAACACCGGGGAGCTGTTTTTT.

The chain uses TRBV11-2 and TRBJ2-7; D is perhaps TRBD1 (6 bases). In germline, CDR1 is SGHAT, CDR2 FQNNGV. V was clipped by 5 bases and J by 6 bases, with 17 bases between them. This CDR3 contains 14 residues. CDR3 residues: CASSRTATRGEQYF. DNA for the CDR3: TGTGCCAGCAGCCGGACGGCAACCAGGGGCGAGCAGTACTTC.

The V and J genes are TRBV4-1 and TRBJ2-7; 14 bases agree with TRBD2. CDR1 and CDR2 from the germline V gene are MGHRA and YSYEKL. V lost 4 bases, J lost 0 bases, and 8 bases stayed unmatched. The CDR3 consists of 18 residues. CDR3 protein: CASSPFGLAGGTSYEQYF. In nucleotides, the CDR3 is TGCGCCAGCAGCCCCTTCGGACTAGCGGGGGGAACCTCCTACGAGCAGTACTTC.

This clone was observed a handful of times. The chain joins TRBV7-2 to TRBJ1-2; unclear D gene. The CDR3 spans 14 residues. V lost 0 bases to trimming and J lost 4 bases, with 9 bases between them. Per germline, CDR1 SGHTA and CDR2 FQGNSA. CDR3 region: CASSLALGIYGYTF. CDR3 DNA sequence: TGTGCCAGCAGCTTAGCATTGGGCATCTATGGCTACACCTTC.

The chain recombines TRBV7-8 with TRBJ2-3, with TRBD1 matching 7 bases. Losses at the gene ends were 1 base for V and 2 bases for J; bases not matched to a gene: 6. Germline CDR1 SGHVS, CDR2 FQNEAQ. The CDR3 runs 16 residues. DNA of the CDR3: TGTGCCAGCAGCTTAGTTCGGGGACAGACCACAGATACGCAGTATTTT. This encodes CASSLVRGQTTDTQYF.